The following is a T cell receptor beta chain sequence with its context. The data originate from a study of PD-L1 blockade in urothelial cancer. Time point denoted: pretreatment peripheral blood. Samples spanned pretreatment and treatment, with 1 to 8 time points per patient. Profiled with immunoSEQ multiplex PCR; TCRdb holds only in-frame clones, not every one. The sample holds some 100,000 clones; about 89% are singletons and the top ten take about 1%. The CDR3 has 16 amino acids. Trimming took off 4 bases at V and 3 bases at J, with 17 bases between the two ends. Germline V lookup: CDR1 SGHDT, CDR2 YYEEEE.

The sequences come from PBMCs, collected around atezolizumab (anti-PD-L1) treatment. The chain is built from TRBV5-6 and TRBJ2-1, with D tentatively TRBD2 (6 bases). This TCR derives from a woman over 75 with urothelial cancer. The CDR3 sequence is CASSNGGSSYYNEQFF. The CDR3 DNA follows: TGTGCCAGCAGCAACGGGGGTAGCAGCTACTACAATGAGCAGTTCTTC. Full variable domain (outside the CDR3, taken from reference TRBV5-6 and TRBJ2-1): DAGVTQSPTHLIKTRGQQVTLRCSPKSGHDTVSWYQQALGQGPQFIFQYYEEEERQRGNFPDRFSGHQFPNYSSELNVNALLLGDSALYLCASSNGGSSYYNEQFFGPGTRLTVL.